This note documents a single T cell receptor (beta chain) sequence. In the original processing: From reference gene primer amplification, estimates of nucleated cell counts were derived. Assay used: immunoSEQ multiplex PCR; TCRdb lists only in-frame clones, some missing. That table supplies the V and J calls and clone size; D and trimming were determined from the DNA. The sample lists a few hundred thousand clones; roughly 85% were seen once. This entry comes from a study of blood T cell repertoires in COVID-19. Study-wide background: The origin of the acute and convalescent COVID-19 samples was the United States, Italy and Spain. Sources were T cells, B-cell-depleted T cells, or PBMCs; the material itself was cDNA or gDNA.

V lost 4 bases, J lost 2 bases, and 11 bases lay in between. The V gene's germline CDR1 is ENHRY and CDR2 SYGVKD. The CDR3 contains 14 residues. The chain has TRBV10-3 and TRBJ1-1; D possibly corresponds to TRBD1 (6 bases). The sequence came from a woman in her 70s with acute or convalescent COVID-19. Sequencing used peripheral blood. The CDR3 spells CAISGPDRNTEAFF. CDR3 nucleotide sequence: TGTGCCATCAGTGGGCCGGACAGAAACACTGAAGCTTTCTTT.